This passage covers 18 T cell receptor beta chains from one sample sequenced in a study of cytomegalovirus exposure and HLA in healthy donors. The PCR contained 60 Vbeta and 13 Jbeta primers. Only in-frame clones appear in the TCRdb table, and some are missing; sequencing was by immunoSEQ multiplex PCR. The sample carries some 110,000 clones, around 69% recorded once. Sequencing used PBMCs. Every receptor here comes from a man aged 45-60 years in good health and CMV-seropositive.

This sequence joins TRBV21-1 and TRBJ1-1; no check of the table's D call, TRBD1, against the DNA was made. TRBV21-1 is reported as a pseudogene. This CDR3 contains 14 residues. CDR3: CASITGTGNTEAFF. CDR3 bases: TGTGCCAGCATCACCGGGACAGGAAACACTGAAGCTTTCTTT.

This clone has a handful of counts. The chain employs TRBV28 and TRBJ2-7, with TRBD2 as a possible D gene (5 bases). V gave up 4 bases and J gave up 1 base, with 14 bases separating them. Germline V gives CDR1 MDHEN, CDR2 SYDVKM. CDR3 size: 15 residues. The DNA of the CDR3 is TGTGCCAGCAGTTCATGGACTGTGCCGTCCTACGAGCAGTACTTC. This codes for CASSSWTVPSYEQYF.

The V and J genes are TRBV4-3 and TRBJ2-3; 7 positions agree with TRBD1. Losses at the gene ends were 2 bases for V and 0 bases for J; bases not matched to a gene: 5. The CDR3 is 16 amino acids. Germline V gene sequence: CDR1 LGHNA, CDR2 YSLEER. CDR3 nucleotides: TGCGCCAGCAGCCAACTACTACAGGGGAGCACAGATACGCAGTATTTT. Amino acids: CASSQLLQGSTDTQYF.

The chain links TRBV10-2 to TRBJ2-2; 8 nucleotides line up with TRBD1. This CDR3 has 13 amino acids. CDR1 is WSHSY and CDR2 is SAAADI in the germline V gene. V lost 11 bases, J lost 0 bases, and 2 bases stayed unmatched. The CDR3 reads CARQGSNTGELFF. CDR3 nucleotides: TGCGCCCGACAGGGGTCGAACACCGGGGAGCTGTTTTTT.

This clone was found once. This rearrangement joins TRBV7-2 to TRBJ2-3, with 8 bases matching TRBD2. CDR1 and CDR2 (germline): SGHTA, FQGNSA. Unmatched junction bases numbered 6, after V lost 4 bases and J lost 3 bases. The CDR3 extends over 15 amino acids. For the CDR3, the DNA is TGTGCCAGCAGCTCATGGGGCGGGAGGACAGATACGCAGTATTTT. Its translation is CASSSWGGRTDTQYF.

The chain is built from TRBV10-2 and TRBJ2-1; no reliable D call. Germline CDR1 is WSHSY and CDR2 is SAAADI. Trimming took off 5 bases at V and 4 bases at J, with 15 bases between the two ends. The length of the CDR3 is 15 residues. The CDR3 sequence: CASSPLGAEYNEQFF. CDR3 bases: TGCGCCAGCAGTCCCCTCGGTGCCGAATACAATGAGCAGTTCTTC.

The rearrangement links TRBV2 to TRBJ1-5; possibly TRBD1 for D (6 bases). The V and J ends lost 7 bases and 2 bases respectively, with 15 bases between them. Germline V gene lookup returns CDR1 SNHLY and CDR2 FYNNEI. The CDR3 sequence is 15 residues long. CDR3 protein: CASKREQGGNQPQHF. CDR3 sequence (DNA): TGTGCCAGCAAACGCGAACAGGGTGGCAATCAGCCCCAGCATTTT.

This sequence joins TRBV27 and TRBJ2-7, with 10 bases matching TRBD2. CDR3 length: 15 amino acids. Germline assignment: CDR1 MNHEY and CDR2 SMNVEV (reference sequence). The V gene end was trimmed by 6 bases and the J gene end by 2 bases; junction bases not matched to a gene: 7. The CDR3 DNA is TGTGCCAGCAGAGTAAGGACTAGCGGCACCTACGAGCAGTACTTC. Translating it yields CASRVRTSGTYEQYF.

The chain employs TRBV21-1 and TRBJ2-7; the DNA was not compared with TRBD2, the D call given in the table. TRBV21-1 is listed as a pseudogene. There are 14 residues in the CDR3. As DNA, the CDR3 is TGTGCCAGCAGCGAGAGGAGAAGCTCCTACGAGCAGTACTTC. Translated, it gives CASSERRSSYEQYF.

Here the CDR3 reads CASTIPDRLQPQHF. The CDR3 nucleotides are TGTGCCAGTACTATCCCGGACAGGTTACAGCCCCAGCATTTT. The rearrangement links TRBV19 to TRBJ1-5; 7 nucleotides match TRBD1. The CDR3 runs to 14 residues. Trimming cost V 7 bases and J 7 bases; bases outside gene matches: 10. Germline CDR1 LNHDA, CDR2 SQIVND (reference sequence).

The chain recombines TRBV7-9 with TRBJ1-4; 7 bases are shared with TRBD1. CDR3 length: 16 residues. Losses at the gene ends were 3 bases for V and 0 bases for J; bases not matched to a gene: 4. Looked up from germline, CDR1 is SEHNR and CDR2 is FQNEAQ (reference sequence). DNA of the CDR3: TGTGCCAGCAGCTTTCGGCAGGGGGCAACTAATGAAAAACTGTTTTTT. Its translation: CASSFRQGATNEKLFF.

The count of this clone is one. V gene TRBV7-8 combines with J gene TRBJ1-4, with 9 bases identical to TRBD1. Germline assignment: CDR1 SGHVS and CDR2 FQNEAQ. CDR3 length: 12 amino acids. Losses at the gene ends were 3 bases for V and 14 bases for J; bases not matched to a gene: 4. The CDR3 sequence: CASSLGQGWLFF. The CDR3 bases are TGTGCCAGCAGCTTGGGACAGGGATGGCTGTTTTTT.

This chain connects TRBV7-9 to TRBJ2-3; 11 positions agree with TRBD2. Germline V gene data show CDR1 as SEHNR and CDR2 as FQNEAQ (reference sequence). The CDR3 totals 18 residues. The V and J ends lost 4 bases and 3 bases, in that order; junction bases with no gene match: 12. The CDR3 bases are TGTGCCAGCAGCTCCACTTCACTAGCGGGAGCCATAACAGATACGCAGTATTTT. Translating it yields CASSSTSLAGAITDTQYF. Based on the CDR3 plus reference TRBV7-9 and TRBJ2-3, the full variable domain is DTGVSQNPRHKITKRGQNVTFRCDPISEHNRLYWYRQTLGQGPEFLTYFQNEAQLEKSRLLSDRFSAERPKGSFSTLEIQRTEQGDSAMYLCASSSTSLAGAITDTQYFGPGTRLTVL.

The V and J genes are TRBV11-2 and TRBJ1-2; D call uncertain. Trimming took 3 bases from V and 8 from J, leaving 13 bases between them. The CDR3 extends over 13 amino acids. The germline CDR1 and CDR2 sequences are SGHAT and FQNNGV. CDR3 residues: CASSLSSRVGYTF. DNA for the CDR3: TGTGCCAGCAGCTTGAGTTCTCGGGTCGGCTACACCTTC.

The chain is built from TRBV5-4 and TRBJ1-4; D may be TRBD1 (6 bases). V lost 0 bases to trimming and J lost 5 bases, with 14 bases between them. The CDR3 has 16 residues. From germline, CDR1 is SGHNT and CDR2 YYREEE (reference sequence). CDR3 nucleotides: TGTGCCAGCAGCTTGGCTTCTCAGGGGACAAATGAAAAACTGTTTTTT. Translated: CASSLASQGTNEKLFF. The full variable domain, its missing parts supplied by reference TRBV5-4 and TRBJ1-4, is ETGVTQSPTHLIKTRGQQVTLRCSSQSGHNTVSWYQQALGQGPQFIFQYYREEENGRGNFPPRFSGLQFPNYSSELNVNALELDDSALYLCASSLASQGTNEKLFFGSGTQLSVL.

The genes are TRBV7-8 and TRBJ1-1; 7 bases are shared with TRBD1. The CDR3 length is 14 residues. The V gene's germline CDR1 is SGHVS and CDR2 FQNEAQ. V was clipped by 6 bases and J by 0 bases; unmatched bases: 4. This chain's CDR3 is CASSPDRLNTEAFF. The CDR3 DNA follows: TGTGCCAGCAGTCCGGACAGGTTGAACACTGAAGCTTTCTTT.

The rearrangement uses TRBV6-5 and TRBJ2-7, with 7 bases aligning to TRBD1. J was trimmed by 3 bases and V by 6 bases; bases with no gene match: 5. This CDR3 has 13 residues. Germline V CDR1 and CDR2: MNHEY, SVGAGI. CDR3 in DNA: TGTGCCAGCAGCCGGGACAGCTACTACGAGCAGTACTTC. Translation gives CASSRDSYYEQYF.

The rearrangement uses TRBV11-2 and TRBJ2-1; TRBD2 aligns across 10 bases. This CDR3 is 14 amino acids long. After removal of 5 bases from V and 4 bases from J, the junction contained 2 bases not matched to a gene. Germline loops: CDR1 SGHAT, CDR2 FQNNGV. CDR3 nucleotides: TGTGCCAGCAGCAGCGGGGGGGAATACAATGAGCAGTTCTTC. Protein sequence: CASSSGGEYNEQFF.